The next 10 T cell receptor beta chains were all read from a single sample in a study of T cell responses to AZD1222 COVID-19 vaccine. The assay was immunoSEQ multiplex PCR, and TCRdb's table has in-frame clones only and misses some. The sample holds 120,000 or so clones; just under 95% are singletons and the top ten take approximately 8%. Sequenced here: peripheral blood, sampled on day 0 of AZD1222 vaccination. The source of these receptors is an adult in good health.

This sequence joins TRBV5-4 and TRBJ2-1; tentative D call: TRBD1 (5 bases). Between the trimmed V and J ends, which lost 4 bases and 6 bases, there was a span of 14 bases. CDR1 SGHNT and CDR2 YYREEE come from the germline V gene (reference sequence). The CDR3 contains 14 residues. The CDR3 nucleotides are TGTGCCAGCAGCCGGCAGGGCGCGCCCAATGAGCAGTTCTTC. Protein sequence: CASSRQGAPNEQFF.

This chain connects TRBV6-5 to TRBJ1-5; the D gene is possibly TRBD1 (6 bases). The V end was cut by 6 bases, the J end by 5 bases, with 14 bases between. The CDR3 loop spans 14 amino acids. CDR1 MNHEY and CDR2 SVGAGI come from the germline V gene. The CDR3 loop reads CASSPDRSDQPQHF. As DNA, the CDR3 is TGTGCCAGCAGCCCCGACAGGTCCGATCAGCCCCAGCATTTT.

The genes are TRBV18 and TRBJ1-1; no reliable D call. V lost 6 bases and J lost 0, with 11 bases in between. This CDR3 region has 14 residues. CDR1 and CDR2 from the germline V gene are KGHSH and LQKENI. CDR3 coding DNA: TGTGCCAGCTCCCCGACCGGCTTGAACACTGAAGCTTTCTTT. Translated: CASSPTGLNTEAFF.

V gene TRBV19 combines with J gene TRBJ1-2; 11 nucleotides match TRBD1. This CDR3 has 14 residues. The trim removed 10 bases at V and 7 bases at J, leaving 11 bases unmatched. Germline CDR1 and CDR2: LNHDA and SQIVND (reference sequence). In DNA form, the CDR3 reads TGTGCCACTGGCCAAGGACAGGGGGCACGTGGCTACACCTTC. The encoded protein is CATGQGQGARGYTF.

V usage is TRBV2 and J usage is TRBJ1-2; possibly TRBD1 for D (5 bases). This CDR3 is 13 amino acids long. V lost 0 bases, J lost 8 bases, and 10 bases lay in between. Looked up from germline, CDR1 is SNHLY and CDR2 is FYNNEI. Written as DNA, the CDR3 is TGTGCCAGCAGTGAAGCGGGGAGGGGAGGCTACACCTTC. Protein: CASSEAGRGGYTF.

V is TRBV14 and J is TRBJ1-3; no definite D call. Trimming took off 0 bases at V and 4 bases at J, with 7 bases between the two ends. The CDR3 runs to 14 residues. Germline CDR1 and CDR2: SGHDN and FVKESK. CDR3 DNA sequence: TGTGCCAGCAGCCAAGACAGTCTGGGAAACACCATATATTTT. It encodes CASSQDSLGNTIYF.

With regard to this clone: This sample includes further DNA sequences coding for the same CDR3. The chain employs TRBV30 and TRBJ1-5; TRBD1 is a possible D gene (5 bases). V was clipped by 0 bases and J by 7 bases, with 13 bases between them. Germline assignment: CDR1 GTSNPN and CDR2 SVGIG (reference sequence). The CDR3 is made up of 14 amino acids. The CDR3 nucleotides read TGTGCCTGGAGTGTGGGGCAGGGAGGCCAGCCCCAGCATTTT. Translation gives CAWSVGQGGQPQHF.

The chain carries TRBV6-2 or TRBV6-3 and TRBJ1-2; 7 positions agree with TRBD1. The CDR3 totals 14 residues. V gave up 4 bases and J gave up 2 bases; unmatched junction bases: 4. Germline V gene lookup returns CDR1 MNHEY and CDR2 SVGEGT. Here the CDR3 DNA reads TGTGCCAGCAGTTCTCCGGGACAGAACTATGGCTACACCTTC. It encodes CASSSPGQNYGYTF.

This chain joins TRBV11-2 and TRBJ1-5, with a possible D match to TRBD1 (6 bases). The CDR3 sequence is 15 residues long. Germline values: CDR1 SGHAT, CDR2 FQNNGV. Trimming removed 1 base from V and 6 bases from J, with 13 bases in between. CDR3 DNA sequence: TGTGCCAGCAGCTTAGTTGGGGGCGCCGGTCAGCCCCAGCATTTT. This translates into CASSLVGGAGQPQHF.

This rearrangement joins TRBV4-2 to TRBJ2-1; TRBD1 agrees at 9 bases. V lost 0 bases to trimming and J lost 7 bases; unmatched junction nucleotides: 7. The CDR3 is 16 residues long. Germline assignment: CDR1 LGHNA and CDR2 YNFKEQ. The CDR3 nucleotides read TGTGCCAGCAGCCAAGAGGGGGGGACAGGGTTTAATGAGCAGTTCTTC. Its translation: CASSQEGGTGFNEQFF.